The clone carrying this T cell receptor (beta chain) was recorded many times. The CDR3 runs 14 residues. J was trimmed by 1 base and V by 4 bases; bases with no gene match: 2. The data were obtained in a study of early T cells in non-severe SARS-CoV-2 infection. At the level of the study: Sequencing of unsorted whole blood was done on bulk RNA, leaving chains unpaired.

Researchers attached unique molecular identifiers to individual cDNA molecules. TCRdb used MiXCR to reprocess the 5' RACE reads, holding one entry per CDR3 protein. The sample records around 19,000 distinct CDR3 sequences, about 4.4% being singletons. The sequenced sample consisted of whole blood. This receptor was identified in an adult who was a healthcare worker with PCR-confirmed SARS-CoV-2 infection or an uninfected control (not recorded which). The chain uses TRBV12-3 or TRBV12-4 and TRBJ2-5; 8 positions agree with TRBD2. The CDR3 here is CASSSRGGQETQYF. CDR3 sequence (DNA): TGTGCCAGCAGTTCCCGGGGGGGCCAAGAGACCCAGTACTTC.